This passage covers 26 T cell receptor beta chains from one sample sequenced in a study of cytomegalovirus exposure and HLA in healthy donors. The PCR employed 60 Vbeta primers together with 13 Jbeta primers. The data were produced by immunoSEQ multiplex PCR, yet TCRdb's version contains in-frame clones alone and is incomplete. The data show roughly 300,000 clones, roughly 88% seen once. The sequenced material came from PBMCs. Source of these receptors: a man aged 40-49 years in good health and CMV-seropositive.

The V call is TRBV2, the J call TRBJ2-7; the match to TRBD2 covers 10 bases. The CDR3 totals 15 residues. In germline, CDR1 is SNHLY, CDR2 FYNNEI. V lost 4 bases and J lost 1; bases outside the gene matches: 4. Written as DNA, the CDR3 is TGTGCCAGCAGTGCCCGACTAGCGGGTTCCTACGAGCAGTACTTC. Amino acid sequence: CASSARLAGSYEQYF.

V is TRBV5-1 and J is TRBJ1-4; TRBD1 matches at 9 bases. The CDR3 covers 14 residues. The V gene's germline CDR1 is SGHRS and CDR2 YFSETQ. Unmatched junction bases numbered 9, after V lost 3 bases and J lost 12 bases. CDR3 DNA sequence: TGCGCCAGCAGCTCTACCCTACAGGGGGCGGAACTGTTTTTT. It yields the protein CASSSTLQGAELFF.

The chain carries TRBV25-1 and TRBJ2-3, with 7 bases aligning to TRBD1. The ends lost 5 bases at V and 0 bases at J; junction bases unmatched: 2. CDR1 MGHDK and CDR2 SYGVNS come from the germline V gene. The CDR3 sequence is 14 residues long. The CDR3 protein is CASSKQGSTDTQYF. CDR3 nucleotide sequence: TGTGCCAGCAGTAAACAGGGGAGCACAGATACGCAGTATTTT.

The chain has TRBV29-1 and TRBJ2-1; the D gene is possibly TRBD1 (5 bases). The germline V gene encodes CDR1 SQVTM and CDR2 ANQGSEA. The V gene lost 3 bases and the J gene lost 0 bases, with 9 bases spanning the gap. This CDR3 has 14 residues. The CDR3 nucleotides are TGCAGCGTTGAGGGCAGGGCCTCCTACAATGAGCAGTTCTTC. Its protein product is CSVEGRASYNEQFF.

The V gene is TRBV19, the J gene TRBJ2-7; 9 positions agree with TRBD2. Germline CDR1 and CDR2: LNHDA and SQIVND (reference sequence). V shed 1 base, J shed 6 bases, and the junction held 4 bases outside the gene matches. The CDR3 is 14 amino acids. CDR3 in DNA: TGTGCCAGTAGTATAGGTAGCGGGAGTACCGAGCAGTACTTC. It codes for CASSIGSGSTEQYF.

The chain combines TRBV5-6 with TRBJ2-7; the D gene is possibly TRBD2 (5 bases). V lost 6 bases and J 1 base, leaving 8 bases between the germline ends. CDR3 length: 12 amino acids. Germline V CDR1 and CDR2: SGHDT, YYEEEE. The CDR3 spells CASNTGSYEQYF. CDR3 sequence (DNA): TGTGCCAGCAACACGGGGTCCTACGAGCAGTACTTC.

V usage is TRBV29-1 and J usage is TRBJ1-2; 11 bases line up with TRBD1. The V gene's germline CDR1 is SQVTM and CDR2 ANQGSEA. This CDR3 is 13 amino acids long. Trimming took 5 bases from V and 2 from J; bases not matched to a gene: 1. CDR3 sequence (DNA): TGCAGCGTTCGGACAGGGGGCAACTATGGCTACACCTTC. It codes for CSVRTGGNYGYTF. The variable domain in full, with the rest retrieved from reference TRBV29-1 and TRBJ1-2, is SAVISQKPSRDICQRGTSLTIQCQVDSQVTMMFWYRQQPGQSLTLIATANQGSEATYESGFVIDKFPISRPNLTFSTLTVSNMSPEDSSIYLCSVRTGGNYGYTFGSGTRLTVV.

The genes are TRBV30 and TRBJ2-5; D call uncertain. Gene TRBJ2-7 matches the end of the DNA better, so the J call may be wrong. CDR1 and CDR2 (germline): GTSNPN, SVGIG (reference sequence). The CDR3 totals 11 residues. DNA of the CDR3: TGTGCCTGGAGTTCCAGGAACGAGCAGTACTTC. Translated: CAWSSRNEQYF.

The V gene is TRBV7-3, the J gene TRBJ1-1; weak D call: TRBD1 (5 bases). V gave up 1 base and J gave up 6 bases, with 12 bases separating them. The CDR3 is 14 residues long. Looked up from germline, CDR1 is SGHTA and CDR2 is FQGTGA. The CDR3 DNA reads as TGTGCCAGCAGCTTAAGTATGGAGGGGTCTGAAGCTTTCTTT. It encodes CASSLSMEGSEAFF.

A single count supports this clone. The chain uses TRBV19 and TRBJ2-3; D perhaps matches TRBD2 (6 bases). Per germline, CDR1 LNHDA and CDR2 SQIVND (reference sequence). The CDR3 consists of 15 residues. Trimming removed 3 bases at V and 0 bases at J, with 10 bases between. CDR3 in amino acids: CASSMSGTSTDTQYF. In nucleotides, the CDR3 is TGTGCCAGTAGTATGTCCGGGACTAGCACAGATACGCAGTATTTT.

The CDR3 region is CATSQPWREGSYEQYF. The CDR3 bases are TGTGCCACCAGCCAGCCATGGCGGGAGGGATCCTACGAGCAGTACTTC. The chain links TRBV15 to TRBJ2-7; 9 bases map to TRBD2. The V and J ends lost 5 bases and 1 base, in that order; junction bases with no gene match: 9. The CDR3 has 16 amino acids. Germline V lookup: CDR1 LNHNV, CDR2 YYDKDF (reference sequence).

The CDR3 region has the DNA TGTGCCAGCAGTTTAGTAGCGGCCTCCTACAATGAGCAGTTCTTC. This codes for CASSLVAASYNEQFF. This chain joins TRBV27 and TRBJ2-1; D possibly corresponds to TRBD2 (6 bases). The CDR3 sequence is 15 residues long. V shed 2 bases and J shed 0 bases, with 8 bases lying between them. Germline CDR1 MNHEY, CDR2 SMNVEV (reference sequence).

The CDR3 sequence is CARNRDRHTDTQYF. The CDR3 DNA follows: TGTGCCAGAAACCGGGACAGACACACAGATACGCAGTATTTT. This chain links TRBV2 with TRBJ2-3; TRBD1 aligns across 7 bases. J was trimmed by 2 bases and V by 9 bases; bases with no gene match: 8. This CDR3 region has 14 residues. Germline-derived CDR1 and CDR2 are SNHLY and FYNNEI.

This clone was found a few times. V is TRBV7-9 and J is TRBJ1-4; D ambiguous. Trimming shortened V by 8 bases and J by 5 bases, and 6 bases separated the two germline ends. The germline V gene has CDR1 SEHNR and CDR2 FQNEAQ (reference sequence). There are 11 residues in the CDR3. The CDR3 is CASGHNEKLFF. The CDR3 DNA reads as TGTGCCAGCGGGCACAATGAAAAACTGTTTTTT.

J is TRBJ2-3 and V is TRBV5-4; 12 bases fit TRBD2. This CDR3 has 17 amino acids. V trimming: 4 bases; J trimming: 5 bases; junction bases outside the gene matches: 11. The V gene's germline CDR1 is SGHNT and CDR2 YYREEE (reference sequence). The CDR3 reads CASSRNLAGGPQDTQYF. CDR3 DNA sequence: TGTGCCAGCAGCCGAAATCTAGCGGGAGGGCCGCAAGATACGCAGTATTTT.

The DNA of the CDR3 is TGTGCCAGCTCACCACCGTCGCGGGATGAGCAGTTCTTC. This encodes CASSPPSRDEQFF. The V call is TRBV18, the J call TRBJ2-1, with D perhaps TRBD2 (5 bases). From germline, CDR1 is KGHSH and CDR2 LQKENI. Trimming left V 0 bases short and J 8 bases short, with 8 bases between. The CDR3 spans 13 residues.

The chain couples TRBV19 to TRBJ1-3; a weak D match, TRBD1 (5 bases). Deletions cut 6 bases from V and 0 bases from J, with 15 bases between. The CDR3 totals 16 residues. CDR1 and CDR2 from the germline V gene are LNHDA and SQIVND (reference sequence). The CDR3 is CASSAPRGYSGNTIYF. The CDR3 DNA reads TGTGCCAGTAGCGCCCCCCGGGGGTACTCTGGAAACACCATATATTTT. The full variable domain, completed using reference TRBV19 and TRBJ1-3, is DGGITQSPKYLFRKEGQNVTLSCEQNLNHDAMYWYRQDPGQGLRLIYYSQIVNDFQKGDIAEGYSVSREKKESFPLTVTSAQKNPTAFYLCASSAPRGYSGNTIYFGEGSWLTVV.

This chain connects TRBV7-9 to TRBJ2-1; 12 positions agree with TRBD2. Germline V gives CDR1 SEHNR, CDR2 FQNEAQ (reference sequence). The CDR3 has 17 residues. The V segment lost 5 bases and the J segment 0 bases; nucleotides outside the gene matches: 5. CDR3 sequence: CASSTGLAGSSYNEQFF. CDR3 DNA: TGTGCCAGCAGCACTGGACTAGCGGGAAGCTCCTACAATGAGCAGTTCTTC.

In its sample, this clone was seen a few times. The CDR3 DNA reads TGTGCCAGCAGCCGACCGGGACTAGCGGGAGGGCCCTACAATGAGCAGTTCTTC. Protein sequence: CASSRPGLAGGPYNEQFF. The V gene is TRBV6-4, the J gene TRBJ2-1; TRBD2 matches 16 bases. This CDR3 contains 18 residues. Per germline, CDR1 MRHNA and CDR2 SNTAGT. After removal of 6 bases from V and 2 bases from J, the junction contained 7 bases not matched to a gene.

V and J are TRBV28 and TRBJ1-5; possible D gene TRBD1, 6 bases. Germline V gene data show CDR1 as MDHEN and CDR2 as SYDVKM. V lost 8 bases, J lost 0 bases, and 14 bases lay in between. The CDR3 has 15 residues. CDR3 nucleotide sequence: TGTGCCAGCTTTGGACAGAGCGCTAGCAATCAGCCCCAGCATTTT. Protein product: CASFGQSASNQPQHF.

The rearrangement uses TRBV7-3 and TRBJ2-3, with D unclear. The germline CDR1 and CDR2 sequences are SGHTA and FQGTGA. Trimming removed 5 bases from V and 0 bases from J, with 12 bases in between. The CDR3 extends over 15 amino acids. CDR3 DNA sequence: TGTGCCAGCAGCCTCCTTCCGACAAGCACAGATACGCAGTATTTT. This gives the protein CASSLLPTSTDTQYF. Full variable domain (rest looked up from reference TRBV7-3 and TRBJ2-3): GAGVSQTPSNKVTEKGKYVELRCDPISGHTALYWYRQSLGQGPEFLIYFQGTGAADDSGLPNDRFFAVRPEGSVSTLKIQRTERGDSAVYLCASSLLPTSTDTQYFGPGTRLTVL.

This clone was recorded once. The chain recombines TRBV15 with TRBJ1-5; no reliable D call. Trimming took 7 bases from V and 7 from J, leaving 20 bases between them. The germline gives CDR1 LNHNV, CDR2 YYDKDF (reference sequence). CDR3 length: 15 amino acids. CDR3 sequence: CATTRGPSGSQPQHF. CDR3 nucleotides: TGTGCCACCACCCGAGGGCCCTCGGGAAGCCAGCCCCAGCATTTT.

A few counts support this clone. The CDR3 DNA follows: TGTGCCAGCAGCGCGGCCGGGACAGCCCCCTACGAGCAGTACTTC. Translation gives CASSAAGTAPYEQYF. J is TRBJ2-7 and V is TRBV5-5, with 7 bases aligning to TRBD1. The germline V gene encodes CDR1 SGHKS and CDR2 YYEKEE (reference sequence). The CDR3 sequence is 15 residues long. J gave up 2 bases and V 4 bases, and 9 bases lay outside the gene matches.

This chain connects TRBV18 to TRBJ2-6; TRBD2 might be the D (6 bases). Trimming cost V 4 bases and J 0 bases, with 19 bases left between them. The CDR3 is 19 residues long. Germline CDR1 is KGHSH and CDR2 is LQKENI. As DNA, the CDR3 is TGTGCCAGCTCACGGCTGGGTAGCGGAGAGCCCTCTGGGGCCAACGTCCTGACTTTC. Translated: CASSRLGSGEPSGANVLTF.

The J gene is TRBJ2-7, the V gene TRBV5-6; TRBD2 aligns across 7 bases. J gave up 2 bases and V 4 bases, and 6 bases lay outside the gene matches. CDR3 length: 14 residues. Germline CDR1 SGHDT, CDR2 YYEEEE. CDR3 in amino acids: CASSHTSEPYEQYF. CDR3 coding DNA: TGTGCCAGCAGCCATACTAGCGAACCCTACGAGCAGTACTTC. The complete variable domain, with remaining parts taken from reference TRBV5-6 and TRBJ2-7, reads DAGVTQSPTHLIKTRGQQVTLRCSPKSGHDTVSWYQQALGQGPQFIFQYYEEEERQRGNFPDRFSGHQFPNYSSELNVNALLLGDSALYLCASSHTSEPYEQYFGPGTRLTVT.

V usage is TRBV25-1 and J usage is TRBJ2-1, with 13 bases fitting TRBD2. The junction had 6 bases not matched to a gene; V was cut back by 3 bases and J by 7 bases. This CDR3 contains 16 residues. Germline V gene data show CDR1 as MGHDK and CDR2 as SYGVNS. The CDR3 here is CASSDPLAGGKNEQFF. CDR3 nucleotides: TGTGCCAGCAGTGACCCACTAGCGGGAGGGAAAAATGAGCAGTTCTTC.